Each of the 7 T cell receptor beta chains below was sequenced from the same sample in a study of OX40 agonist ivuxolimab in advanced cancers. Assay: immunoSEQ multiplex PCR; the TCRdb copy retains only in-frame clones and omits some. The data hold tens of thousands of clones, with roughly 90% observed a single time. The sequencing used CD4+ or CD8+ T cells sorted from blood, collected in a trial of the OX40 agonist ivuxolimab. The receptor set was obtained from an adult with an advanced solid tumor such as melanoma, head and neck, liver or kidney cancer.

This sequence joins TRBV14 and TRBJ1-6; D possibly corresponds to TRBD1 (5 bases). CDR3 size: 20 residues. The V and J ends lost 1 base and 0 bases respectively, with 19 bases between them. CDR1 SGHDN and CDR2 FVKESK come from the germline V gene. CDR3 DNA: TGTGCCAGCAGCCAAGGAGGCAGGGTGTCTGTTGGCTCCTATAATTCACCCCTCCACTTT. Protein product: CASSQGGRVSVGSYNSPLHF.

This clone appeared a single time. Other nucleotide sequences in the sample specify the same CDR3. The chain couples TRBV9 to TRBJ1-5; weak D call: TRBD1 (5 bases). Germline V gene lookup returns CDR1 SGDLS and CDR2 YYNGEE. The CDR3 extends over 15 amino acids. V was cut by 0 bases and J by 3 bases, with 10 bases left in between. Here the CDR3 DNA reads TGTGCCAGCAGCGTAGCGGGGGGTTTCAATCAGCCCCAGCATTTT. Protein sequence: CASSVAGGFNQPQHF.

The chain joins TRBV6-5 to TRBJ1-1; no definite D call. Germline V gene lookup returns CDR1 MNHEY and CDR2 SVGAGI. The ends were cut back, 2 bases at V and 10 bases at J, with 11 bases in the middle. CDR3 length equals 12 residues. CDR3 region: CASSYPDRGAFF. CDR3 sequence (DNA): TGTGCCAGCAGTTACCCCGACCGTGGAGCTTTCTTT.

The V call is TRBV6-1, the J call TRBJ1-2; 8 bases agree with TRBD1. There are 13 residues in the CDR3. In germline, CDR1 is MNHNS, CDR2 SASEGT. With 5 bases clipped from V and 3 bases from J, the junction kept 2 bases outside the gene matches. The CDR3 loop reads CASSQTGDYGYTF. In DNA form, the CDR3 reads TGTGCCAGCAGTCAGACAGGGGACTATGGCTACACCTTC.

V and J are TRBV7-9 and TRBJ2-7; the D gene is possibly TRBD2 (5 bases). Trimming removed 1 base from V and 5 bases from J, with 15 bases in between. Germline CDR1 reads SEHNR; CDR2 reads FQNEAQ (reference sequence). This CDR3 is built from 15 residues. CDR3: CASSLEGGWRDEQYF. CDR3 bases: TGTGCCAGCAGCTTAGAAGGCGGATGGCGGGACGAGCAGTACTTC. Drawing the rest from reference TRBV7-9 and TRBJ2-7, the complete variable domain is DTGVSQNPRHKITKRGQNVTFRCDPISEHNRLYWYRQTLGQGPEFLTYFQNEAQLEKSRLLSDRFSAERPKGSFSTLEIQRTEQGDSAMYLCASSLEGGWRDEQYFGPGTRLTVT.

The V gene is TRBV7-3, the J gene TRBJ2-5; 14 positions agree with TRBD2. CDR3 size: 14 residues. Germline V gives CDR1 SGHTA, CDR2 FQGTGA. The V segment lost 3 bases and the J segment 9 bases; nucleotides outside the gene matches: 3. The CDR3 here is CASSFGLAGGAQYF. CDR3 sequence (DNA): TGTGCCAGCAGCTTCGGACTAGCGGGAGGCGCCCAGTACTTC. The full variable domain, in which reference TRBV7-3 and TRBJ2-5 provide the parts outside the CDR3, is GAGVSQTPSNKVTEKGKYVELRCDPISGHTALYWYRQSLGQGPEFLIYFQGTGAADDSGLPNDRFFAVRPEGSVSTLKIQRTERGDSAVYLCASSFGLAGGAQYFGPGTRLLVL.

The chain joins TRBV5-4 to TRBJ1-4, with a possible D match to TRBD1 (6 bases). The CDR3 loop spans 16 amino acids. Trimming stripped 4 bases from V and 8 bases from J, with 21 bases between. CDR1 is SGHNT and CDR2 is YYREEE in the germline V gene (reference sequence). The CDR3 DNA is TGTGCCAGCAGCGCTTGGGGGGGCCAGGATGAGGAAAAACTGTTTTTT. Protein product: CASSAWGGQDEEKLFF.